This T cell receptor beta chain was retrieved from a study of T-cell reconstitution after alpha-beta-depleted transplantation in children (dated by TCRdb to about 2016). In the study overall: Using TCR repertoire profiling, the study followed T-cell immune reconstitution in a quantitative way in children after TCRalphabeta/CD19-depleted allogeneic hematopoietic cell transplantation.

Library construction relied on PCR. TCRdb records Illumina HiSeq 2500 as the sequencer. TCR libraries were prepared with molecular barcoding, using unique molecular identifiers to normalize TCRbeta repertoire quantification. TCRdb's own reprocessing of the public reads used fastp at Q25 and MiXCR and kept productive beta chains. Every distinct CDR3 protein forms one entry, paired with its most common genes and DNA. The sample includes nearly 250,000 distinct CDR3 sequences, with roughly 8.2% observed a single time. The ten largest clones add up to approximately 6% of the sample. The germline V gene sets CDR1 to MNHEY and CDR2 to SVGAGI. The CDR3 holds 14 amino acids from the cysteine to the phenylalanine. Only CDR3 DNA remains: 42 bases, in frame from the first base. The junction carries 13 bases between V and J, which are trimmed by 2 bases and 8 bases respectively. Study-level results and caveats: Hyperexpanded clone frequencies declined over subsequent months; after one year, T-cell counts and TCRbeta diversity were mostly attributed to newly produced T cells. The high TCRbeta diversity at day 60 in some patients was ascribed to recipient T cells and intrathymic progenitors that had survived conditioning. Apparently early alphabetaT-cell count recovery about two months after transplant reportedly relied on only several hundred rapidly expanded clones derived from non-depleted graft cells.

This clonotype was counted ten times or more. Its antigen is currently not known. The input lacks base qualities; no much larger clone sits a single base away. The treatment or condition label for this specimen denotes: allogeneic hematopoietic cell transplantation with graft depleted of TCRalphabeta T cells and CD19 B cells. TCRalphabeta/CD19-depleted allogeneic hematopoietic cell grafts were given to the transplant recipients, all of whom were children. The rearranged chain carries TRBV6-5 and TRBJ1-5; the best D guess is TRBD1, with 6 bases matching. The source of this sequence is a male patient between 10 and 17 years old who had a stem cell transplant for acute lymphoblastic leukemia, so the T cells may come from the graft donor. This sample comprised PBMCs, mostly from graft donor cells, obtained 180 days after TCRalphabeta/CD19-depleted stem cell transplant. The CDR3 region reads CASSYGGRSEPQHF. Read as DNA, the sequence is TGTGCCAGCAGTTACGGGGGCCGCTCGGAGCCCCAGCATTTT.